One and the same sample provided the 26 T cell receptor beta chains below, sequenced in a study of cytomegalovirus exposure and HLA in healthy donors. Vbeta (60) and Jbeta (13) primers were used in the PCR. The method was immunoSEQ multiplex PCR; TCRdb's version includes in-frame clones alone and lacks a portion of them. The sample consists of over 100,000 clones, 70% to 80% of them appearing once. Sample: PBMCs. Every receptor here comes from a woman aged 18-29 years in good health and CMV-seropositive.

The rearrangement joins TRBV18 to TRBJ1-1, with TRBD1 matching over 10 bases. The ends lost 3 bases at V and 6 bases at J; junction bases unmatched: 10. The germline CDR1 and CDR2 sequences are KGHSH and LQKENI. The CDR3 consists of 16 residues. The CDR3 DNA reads TGTGCCAGCTCACCGGGGGCGGGACAGGGGCGAGCTGAAGCTTTCTTT. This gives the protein CASSPGAGQGRAEAFF.

This CDR3 is CASSYSSSGHNEQFF. The CDR3 nucleotides read TGTGCCAGCAGTTACTCGAGTAGTGGGCACAATGAGCAGTTCTTC. The chain joins TRBV6-5 to TRBJ2-1; the D is unclear. Germline V gene lookup returns CDR1 MNHEY and CDR2 SVGAGI. V gave up 0 bases and J gave up 5 bases, with 11 bases separating them. The CDR3 extends over 15 amino acids.

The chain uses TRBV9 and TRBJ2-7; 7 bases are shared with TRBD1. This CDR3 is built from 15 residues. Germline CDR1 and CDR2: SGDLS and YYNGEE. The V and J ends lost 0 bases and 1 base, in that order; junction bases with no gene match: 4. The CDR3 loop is CASSVAQGPSYEQYF. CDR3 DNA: TGTGCCAGCAGCGTAGCACAGGGGCCATCCTACGAGCAGTACTTC. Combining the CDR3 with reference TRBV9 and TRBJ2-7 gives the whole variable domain DSGVTQTPKHLITATGQRVTLRCSPRSGDLSVYWYQQSLDQGLQFLIQYYNGEERAKGNILERFSAQQFPDLHSELNLSSLELGDSALYFCASSVAQGPSYEQYFGPGTRLTVT.

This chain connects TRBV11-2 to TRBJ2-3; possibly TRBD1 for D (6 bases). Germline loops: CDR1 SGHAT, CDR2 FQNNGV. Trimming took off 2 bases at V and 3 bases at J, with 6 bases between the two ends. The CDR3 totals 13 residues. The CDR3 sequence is CASSLQGTDTQYF. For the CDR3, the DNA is TGTGCCAGCAGCTTACAGGGGACAGATACGCAGTATTTT. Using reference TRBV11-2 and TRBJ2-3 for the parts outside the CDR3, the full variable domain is EAGVAQSPRYKIIEKRQSVAFWCNPISGHATLYWYQQILGQGPKLLIQFQNNGVVDDSQLPKDRFSAERLKGVDSTLKIQPAKLEDSAVYLCASSLQGTDTQYFGPGTRLTVL.

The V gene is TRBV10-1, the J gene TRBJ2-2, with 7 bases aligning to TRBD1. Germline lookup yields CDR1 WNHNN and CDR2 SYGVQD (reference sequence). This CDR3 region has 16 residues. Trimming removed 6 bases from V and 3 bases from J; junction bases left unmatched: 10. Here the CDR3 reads CASRRGSGQDTGELFF. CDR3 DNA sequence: TGCGCCAGCAGGAGGGGGTCAGGACAGGACACCGGGGAGCTGTTTTTT.

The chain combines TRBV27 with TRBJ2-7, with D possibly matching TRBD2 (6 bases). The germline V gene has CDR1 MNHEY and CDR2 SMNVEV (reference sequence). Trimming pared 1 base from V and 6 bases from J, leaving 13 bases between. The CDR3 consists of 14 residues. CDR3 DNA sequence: TGTGCCAGCAGTTTATTTGGTGGGCGGGGCGAGCAGTACTTC. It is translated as CASSLFGGRGEQYF.

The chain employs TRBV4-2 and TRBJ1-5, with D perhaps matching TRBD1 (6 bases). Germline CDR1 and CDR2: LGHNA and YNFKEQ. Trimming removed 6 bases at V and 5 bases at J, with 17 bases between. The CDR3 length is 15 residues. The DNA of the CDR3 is TGTGCCAGCAGGGAAAACGACAGGCCCGATCAGCCCCAGCATTTT. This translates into CASRENDRPDQPQHF.

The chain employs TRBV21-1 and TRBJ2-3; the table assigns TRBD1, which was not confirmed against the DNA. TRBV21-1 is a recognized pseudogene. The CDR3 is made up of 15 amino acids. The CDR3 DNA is TGTGCCAGCACCCAGGGACAGACGCTCACAGATACGCAGTATTTT. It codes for CASTQGQTLTDTQYF.

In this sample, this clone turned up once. CDR3 region: CASSPITSTDTQYF. CDR3 nucleotides: TGTGCCAGTAGTCCCATTACTAGCACAGATACGCAGTATTTT. The chain has TRBV19 and TRBJ2-3; D not certain. The CDR3 has 14 amino acids. Germline loops: CDR1 LNHDA, CDR2 SQIVND (reference sequence). V dropped 5 bases and J dropped 0 bases, with 9 bases sitting between them.

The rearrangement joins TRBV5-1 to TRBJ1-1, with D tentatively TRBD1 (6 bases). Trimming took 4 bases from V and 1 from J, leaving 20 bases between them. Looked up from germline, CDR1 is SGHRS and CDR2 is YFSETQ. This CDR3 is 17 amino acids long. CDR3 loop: CASSLPDRDTENTEAFF. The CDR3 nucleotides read TGCGCCAGCAGCCTACCCGACCGGGACACCGAGAACACTGAAGCTTTCTTT.

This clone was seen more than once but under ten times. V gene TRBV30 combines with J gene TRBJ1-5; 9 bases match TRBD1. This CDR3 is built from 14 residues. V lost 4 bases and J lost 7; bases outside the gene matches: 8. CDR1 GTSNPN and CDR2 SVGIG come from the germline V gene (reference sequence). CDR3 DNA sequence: TGTGCCTGGAATGACAGGGGGTCCGAACAGCCCCAGCATTTT. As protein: CAWNDRGSEQPQHF.

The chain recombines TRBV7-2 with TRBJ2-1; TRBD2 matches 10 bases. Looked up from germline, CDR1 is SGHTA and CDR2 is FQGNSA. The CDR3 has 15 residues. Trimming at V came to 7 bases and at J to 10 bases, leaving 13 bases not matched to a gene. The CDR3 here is CASKSPGLAWKEQFF. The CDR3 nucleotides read TGTGCCAGCAAGTCCCCGGGACTAGCGTGGAAGGAGCAGTTCTTC.

The CDR3 sequence: CASSGTGGFTDTQYF. In nucleotides, the CDR3 is TGCGCCAGCAGTGGGACAGGGGGCTTCACAGATACGCAGTATTTT. The rearrangement uses TRBV10-1 and TRBJ2-3; TRBD1 aligns across 11 bases. The CDR3 has 15 amino acids. Germline CDR1 WNHNN, CDR2 SYGVQD (reference sequence). The V and J ends lost 4 bases and 2 bases, in that order; junction bases with no gene match: 2.

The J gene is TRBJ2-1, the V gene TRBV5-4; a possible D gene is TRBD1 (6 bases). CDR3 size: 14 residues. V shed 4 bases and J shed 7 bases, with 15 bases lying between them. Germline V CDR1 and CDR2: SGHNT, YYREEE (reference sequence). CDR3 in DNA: TGTGCCAGCAGCGAGGCCACAGGGACGAATGAGCAGTTCTTC. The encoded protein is CASSEATGTNEQFF.

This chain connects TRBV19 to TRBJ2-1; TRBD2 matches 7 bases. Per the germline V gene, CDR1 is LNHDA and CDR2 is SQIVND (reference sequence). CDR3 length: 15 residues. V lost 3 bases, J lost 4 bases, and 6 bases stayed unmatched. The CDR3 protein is CASSMSLAAYNEQFF. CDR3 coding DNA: TGTGCCAGTAGTATGTCGCTAGCGGCTTACAATGAGCAGTTCTTC.

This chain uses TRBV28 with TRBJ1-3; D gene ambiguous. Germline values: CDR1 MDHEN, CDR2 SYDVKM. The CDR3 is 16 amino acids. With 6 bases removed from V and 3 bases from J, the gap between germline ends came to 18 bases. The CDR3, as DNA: TGTGCCAGCAGCCCTTCGAGGATCCGGGATGGAAACACCATATATTTT. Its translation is CASSPSRIRDGNTIYF.

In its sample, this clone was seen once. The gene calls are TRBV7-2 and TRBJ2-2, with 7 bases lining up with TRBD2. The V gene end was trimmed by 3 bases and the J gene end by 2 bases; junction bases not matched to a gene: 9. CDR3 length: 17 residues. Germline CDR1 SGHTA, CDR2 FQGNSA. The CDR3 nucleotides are TGTGCCAGCAGCTTCACAACGGGACTAACTAACACCGGGGAGCTGTTTTTT. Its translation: CASSFTTGLTNTGELFF.

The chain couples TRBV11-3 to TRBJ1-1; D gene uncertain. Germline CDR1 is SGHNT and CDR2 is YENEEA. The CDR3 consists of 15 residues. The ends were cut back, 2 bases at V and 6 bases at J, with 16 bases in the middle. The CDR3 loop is CASSLRLTGDPEAFF. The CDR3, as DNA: TGTGCCAGCAGCTTACGTTTAACGGGAGACCCTGAAGCTTTCTTT.

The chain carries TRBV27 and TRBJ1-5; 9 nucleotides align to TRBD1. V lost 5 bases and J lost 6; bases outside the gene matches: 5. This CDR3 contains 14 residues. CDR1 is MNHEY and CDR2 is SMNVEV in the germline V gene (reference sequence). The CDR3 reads CASSVTGGGQPQHF. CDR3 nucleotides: TGTGCCAGCAGTGTGACAGGGGGAGGTCAGCCCCAGCATTTT.

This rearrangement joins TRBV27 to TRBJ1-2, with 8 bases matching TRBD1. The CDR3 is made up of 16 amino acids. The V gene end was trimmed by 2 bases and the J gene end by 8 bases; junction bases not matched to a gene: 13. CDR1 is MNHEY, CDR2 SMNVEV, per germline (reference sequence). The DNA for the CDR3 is TGTGCCAGCAGTTTAATCCCGGGACAGGCTATGAAAGGCTACACCTTC. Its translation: CASSLIPGQAMKGYTF.

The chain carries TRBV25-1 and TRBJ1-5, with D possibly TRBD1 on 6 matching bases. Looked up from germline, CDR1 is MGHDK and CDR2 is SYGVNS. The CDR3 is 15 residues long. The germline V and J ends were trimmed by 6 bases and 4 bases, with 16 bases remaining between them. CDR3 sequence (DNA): TGTGCCAGCAGCGGAGTGGCGGGGGCAAATCAGCCCCAGCATTTT. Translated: CASSGVAGANQPQHF.

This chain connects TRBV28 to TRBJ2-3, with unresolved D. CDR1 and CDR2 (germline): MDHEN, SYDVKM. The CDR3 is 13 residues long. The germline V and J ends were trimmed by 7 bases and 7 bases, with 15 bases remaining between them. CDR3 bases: TGTGCCAGCAATCTGCCGTCCGGTTATACGCAGTATTTT. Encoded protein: CASNLPSGYTQYF.

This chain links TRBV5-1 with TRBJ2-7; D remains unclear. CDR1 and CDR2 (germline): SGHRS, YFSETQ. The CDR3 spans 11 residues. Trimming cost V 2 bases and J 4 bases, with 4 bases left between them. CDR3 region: CASSFLYEQYF. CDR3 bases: TGCGCCAGCAGCTTTCTATACGAGCAGTACTTC.

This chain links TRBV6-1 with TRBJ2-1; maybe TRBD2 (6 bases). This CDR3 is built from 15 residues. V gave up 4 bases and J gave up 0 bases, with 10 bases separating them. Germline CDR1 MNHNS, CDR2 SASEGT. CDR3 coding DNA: TGTGCCAGCAGTGGGAGGGGCAACTCCTACAATGAGCAGTTCTTC. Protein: CASSGRGNSYNEQFF.

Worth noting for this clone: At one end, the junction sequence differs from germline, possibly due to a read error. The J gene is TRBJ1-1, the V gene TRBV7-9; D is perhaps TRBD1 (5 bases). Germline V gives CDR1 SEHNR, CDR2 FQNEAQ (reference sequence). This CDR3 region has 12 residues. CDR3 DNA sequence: TGTTCCAGCAGCTTAGGGGCGACTGAAGCTTTCTTT. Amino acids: CSSSLGATEAFF.

Written as DNA, the CDR3 is TGCGCCAGCAGCCAAGATAATAGCGGGAGGGCTTTAACCAAAAACATTCAGTACTTC. Translating it yields CASSQDNSGRALTKNIQYF. The chain uses TRBV4-1 and TRBJ2-4; the match to TRBD2 covers 11 bases. Germline values: CDR1 MGHRA, CDR2 YSYEKL. The CDR3 is 19 amino acids. V was pared by 0 bases and J by 2 bases, with 9 bases of the junction left unmatched.